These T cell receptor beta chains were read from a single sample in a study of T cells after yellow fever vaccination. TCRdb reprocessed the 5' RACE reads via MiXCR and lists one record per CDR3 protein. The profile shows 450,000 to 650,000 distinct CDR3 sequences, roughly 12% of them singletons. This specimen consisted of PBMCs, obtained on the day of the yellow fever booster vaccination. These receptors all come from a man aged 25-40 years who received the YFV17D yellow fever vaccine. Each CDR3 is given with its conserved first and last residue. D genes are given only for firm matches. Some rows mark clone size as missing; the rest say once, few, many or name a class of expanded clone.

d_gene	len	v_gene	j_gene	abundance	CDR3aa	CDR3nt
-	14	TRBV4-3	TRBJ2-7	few	CASSQDSTSYEQYF	TGCGCCAGCAGCCAAGATAGTACGTCCTACGAGCAGTACTTC
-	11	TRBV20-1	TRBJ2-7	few	CSARDGNEQYF	TGCAGTGCTAGAGACGGGAACGAGCAGTACTTC
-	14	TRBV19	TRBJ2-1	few	CASNAVYETGEQFF	TGTGCCAGTAATGCGGTTTATGAGACGGGCGAGCAGTTCTTC
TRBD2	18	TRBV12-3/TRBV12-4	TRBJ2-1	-	CASSFNNPGLADYNEQFF	TGTGCCAGCAGTTTTAACAACCCGGGACTAGCGGATTACAATGAGCAGTTCTTC
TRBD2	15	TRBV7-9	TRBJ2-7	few	CASSLAAGGVYEQYF	TGTGCCAGCAGCTTAGCGGCGGGAGGTGTTTACGAGCAGTACTTC
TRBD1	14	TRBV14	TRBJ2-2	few	CASSLNRGSGELFF	TGTGCCAGCAGCCTTAACAGGGGATCCGGGGAGCTGTTTTTT
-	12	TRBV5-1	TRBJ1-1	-	CASSLAGMEAFF	TGCGCCAGCAGCTTGGCCGGGATGGAAGCTTTCTTT
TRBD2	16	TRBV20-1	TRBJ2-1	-	CSAPKLAGAAYNEQFF	TGCAGTGCCCCAAAACTAGCGGGAGCTGCCTACAATGAGCAGTTCTTC
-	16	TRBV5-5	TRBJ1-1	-	CASSRLWGHLTDEAFF	TGTGCCAGCAGTCGACTTTGGGGTCACTTAACAGATGAAGCTTTCTTT
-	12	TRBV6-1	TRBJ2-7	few	CASTRRVYEQYF	TGTGCCAGTACCCGACGGGTTTACGAGCAGTACTTC
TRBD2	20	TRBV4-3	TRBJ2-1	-	CASSLHSGGLAGIIYNEQFF	TGCGCCAGCAGCCTCCACTCTGGGGGACTAGCGGGAATCATCTACAATGAGCAGTTCTTC
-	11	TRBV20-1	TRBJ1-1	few	CSARTNPEAFF	TGCAGTGCCCGGACCAACCCTGAAGCTTTCTTT
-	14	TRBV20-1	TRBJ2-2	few	CSARAVGNTGELFF	TGCAGTGCTAGAGCAGTTGGGAACACCGGGGAGCTGTTTTTT
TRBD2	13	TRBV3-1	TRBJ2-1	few	CASSPLPGLAQFF	TGTGCCAGCAGCCCGCTTCCGGGACTAGCCCAGTTCTTC
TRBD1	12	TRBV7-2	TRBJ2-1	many	CASSLGGYEQFF	TGCGCCAGCAGCCTAGGGGGCTATGAGCAGTTCTTC
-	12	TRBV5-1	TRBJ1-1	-	CASSIYGAEAFF	TGCGCCAGCAGCATCTATGGCGCTGAAGCTTTCTTT
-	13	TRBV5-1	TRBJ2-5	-	CASSGPGQETQYF	TGCGCCAGCAGTGGCCCAGGCCAAGAGACCCAGTACTTC
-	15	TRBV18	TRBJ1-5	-	CASSPDAISNQPQHF	TGTGCCAGCTCACCTGATGCAATCAGCAATCAGCCCCAGCATTTT
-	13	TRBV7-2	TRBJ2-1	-	CASNMGRNFEQFF	TGTGCCAGCAATATGGGCAGGAACTTTGAGCAGTTCTTC
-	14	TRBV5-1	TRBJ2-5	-	CASSQAGNQETQYF	TGCGCCAGCAGCCAAGCAGGAAATCAAGAGACCCAGTACTTC
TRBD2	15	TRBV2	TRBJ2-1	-	CASSEPGLAIGEQFF	TGTGCCAGCAGCGAACCGGGACTAGCTATAGGTGAGCAGTTCTTC
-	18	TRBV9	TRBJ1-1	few	CASSDSSWGPGRNTEAFF	TGTGCCAGCAGCGACTCCTCTTGGGGCCCGGGGAGGAACACTGAAGCTTTCTTT
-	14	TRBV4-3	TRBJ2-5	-	CASSPQISRETQYF	TGCGCCAGCAGCCCCCAAATCAGCCGAGAGACCCAGTACTTC
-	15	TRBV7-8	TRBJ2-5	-	CASSLIRTVTETQYF	TGTGCCAGCAGCTTAATTAGGACAGTCACCGAGACCCAGTACTTC
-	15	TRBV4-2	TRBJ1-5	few	CASSHRDSVNQPQHF	TGTGCCAGCAGCCACCGGGACTCAGTCAATCAGCCCCAGCATTTT
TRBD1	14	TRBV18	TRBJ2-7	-	CASSYRDRSYEQYF	TGTGCCAGCTCCTACCGGGACAGGTCCTACGAGCAGTACTTC
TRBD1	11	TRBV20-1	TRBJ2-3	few	CSADRANTQYF	TGCAGTGCCGACAGGGCAAATACGCAGTATTTT